This TCR beta chain was captured in a study of shared clonotypes between healthy human individuals. The V and J ends lost 1 base and 1 base, in that order; junction bases with no gene match: 9. Germline V gene data show CDR1 as SGHRS and CDR2 as YFSETQ. CDR3 length: 19 amino acids. Measured with immunoSEQ multiplex PCR; TCRdb has only the in-frame clones, and not every one. The sample consists of about 2.4 million clones, around nine tenths of them appearing once. The receptor's source is a man in his late teens or twenties in good health. The sample consisted of naive CD4+ T cells sorted from blood. This sample's subset: CD45RA+ positively selected. The V gene is TRBV5-1, the J gene TRBJ2-4; TRBD1 aligns across 12 bases. CDR3 nucleotides: TGCGCCAGCAGCTTGAGGGGACAGGGGGCGGAGATGGCCAAAAACATTCAGTACTTC. It codes for CASSLRGQGAEMAKNIQYF. Based on the CDR3 plus reference TRBV5-1 and TRBJ2-4, the full variable domain is KAGVTQTPRYLIKTRGQQVTLSCSPISGHRSVSWYQQTPGQGLQFLFEYFSETQRNKGNFPGRFSGRQFSNSRSEMNVSTLELGDSALYLCASSLRGQGAEMAKNIQYFGAGTRLSVL.